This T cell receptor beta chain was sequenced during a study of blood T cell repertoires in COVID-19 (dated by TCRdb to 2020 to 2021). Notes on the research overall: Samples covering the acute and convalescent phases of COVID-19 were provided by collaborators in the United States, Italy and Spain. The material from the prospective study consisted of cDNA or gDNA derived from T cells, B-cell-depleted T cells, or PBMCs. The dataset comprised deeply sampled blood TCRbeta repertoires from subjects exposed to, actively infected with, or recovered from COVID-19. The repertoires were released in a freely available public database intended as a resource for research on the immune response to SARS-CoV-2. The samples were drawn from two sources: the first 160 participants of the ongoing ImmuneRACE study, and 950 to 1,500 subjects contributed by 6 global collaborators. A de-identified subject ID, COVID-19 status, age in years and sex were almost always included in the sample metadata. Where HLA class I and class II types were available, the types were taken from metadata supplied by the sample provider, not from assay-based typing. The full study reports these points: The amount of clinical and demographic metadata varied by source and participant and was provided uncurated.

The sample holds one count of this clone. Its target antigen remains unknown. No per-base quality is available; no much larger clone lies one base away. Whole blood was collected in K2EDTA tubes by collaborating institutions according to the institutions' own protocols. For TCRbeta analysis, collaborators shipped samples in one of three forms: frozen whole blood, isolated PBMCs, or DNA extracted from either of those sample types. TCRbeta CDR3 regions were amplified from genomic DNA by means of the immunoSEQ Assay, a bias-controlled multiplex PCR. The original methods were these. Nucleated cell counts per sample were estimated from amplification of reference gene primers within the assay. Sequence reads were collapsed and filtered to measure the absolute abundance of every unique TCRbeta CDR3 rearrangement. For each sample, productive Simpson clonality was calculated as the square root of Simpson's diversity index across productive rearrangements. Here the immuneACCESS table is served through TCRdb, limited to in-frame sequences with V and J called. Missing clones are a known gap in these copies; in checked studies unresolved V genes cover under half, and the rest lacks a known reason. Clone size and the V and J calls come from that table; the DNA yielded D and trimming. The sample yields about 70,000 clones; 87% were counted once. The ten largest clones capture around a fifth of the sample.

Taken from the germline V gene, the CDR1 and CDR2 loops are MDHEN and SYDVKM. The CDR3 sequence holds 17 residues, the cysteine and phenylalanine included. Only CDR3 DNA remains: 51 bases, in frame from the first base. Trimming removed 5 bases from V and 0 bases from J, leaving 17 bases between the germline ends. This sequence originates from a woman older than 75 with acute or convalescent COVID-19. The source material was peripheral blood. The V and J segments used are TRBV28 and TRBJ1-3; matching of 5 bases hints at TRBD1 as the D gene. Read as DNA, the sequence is TGTGCCAGCAGTGCCCCGGGACTCCTCAGCTCTGGAAACACCATATATTTT. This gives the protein CASSAPGLLSSGNTIYF.